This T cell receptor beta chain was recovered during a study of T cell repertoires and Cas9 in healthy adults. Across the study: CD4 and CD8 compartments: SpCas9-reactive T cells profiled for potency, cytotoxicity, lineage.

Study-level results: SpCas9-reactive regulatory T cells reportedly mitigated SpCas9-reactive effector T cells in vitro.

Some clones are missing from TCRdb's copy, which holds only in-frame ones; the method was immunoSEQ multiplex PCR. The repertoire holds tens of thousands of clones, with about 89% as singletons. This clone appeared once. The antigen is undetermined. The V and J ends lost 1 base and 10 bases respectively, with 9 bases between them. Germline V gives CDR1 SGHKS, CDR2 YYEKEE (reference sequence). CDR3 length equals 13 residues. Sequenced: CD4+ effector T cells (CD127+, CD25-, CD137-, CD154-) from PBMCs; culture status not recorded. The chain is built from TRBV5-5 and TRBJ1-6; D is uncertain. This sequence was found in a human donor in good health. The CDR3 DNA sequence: TGTGCCAGCAGCTTGAATGAATTCTCACCCCTCCACTTT. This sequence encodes CASSLNEFSPLHF. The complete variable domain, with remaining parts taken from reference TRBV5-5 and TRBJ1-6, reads DAGVTQSPTHLIKTRGQQVTLRCSPISGHKSVSWYQQVLGQGPQFIFQYYEKEERGRGNFPDRFSARQFPNYSSELNVNALLLGDSALYLCASSLNEFSPLHFGNGTRLTVT.